This TCR beta chain is from a study of post-analysis software for immune sequencing data. The study, taken as a whole, reports: Patients carried a handful of TRBV segments more frequently than controls did, and TRBV5-6, TRBV5-1 and TRBV20-1 were among them.

With respect to this clonotype: Antigen unknown. One junction end disagrees with the germline gene, perhaps due to a read error.

TCR beta cDNA libraries had unique molecular identifiers. Using its own MiXCR run on the PCR reads, TCRdb lists one record per CDR3 protein. Among roughly 650,000 distinct CDR3 sequences, 55% to 70% were seen once, and the ten largest hold approximately 10%. The CDR3 contains 17 residues. CDR1 and CDR2 from the germline V gene are ENHRY and SYGVKD. The source material was blood. The chain employs TRBV10-3 and TRBJ2-1, with TRBD2 matching over 12 bases. The sequence came from a girl aged 2-9 years with multiple sclerosis. The CDR3 DNA follows: TGTACCATCAGTGTCGAGGCGACTAGCGGGGGTTACAATGAGCAGTTCTTC. Translation: CTISVEATSGGYNEQFF.